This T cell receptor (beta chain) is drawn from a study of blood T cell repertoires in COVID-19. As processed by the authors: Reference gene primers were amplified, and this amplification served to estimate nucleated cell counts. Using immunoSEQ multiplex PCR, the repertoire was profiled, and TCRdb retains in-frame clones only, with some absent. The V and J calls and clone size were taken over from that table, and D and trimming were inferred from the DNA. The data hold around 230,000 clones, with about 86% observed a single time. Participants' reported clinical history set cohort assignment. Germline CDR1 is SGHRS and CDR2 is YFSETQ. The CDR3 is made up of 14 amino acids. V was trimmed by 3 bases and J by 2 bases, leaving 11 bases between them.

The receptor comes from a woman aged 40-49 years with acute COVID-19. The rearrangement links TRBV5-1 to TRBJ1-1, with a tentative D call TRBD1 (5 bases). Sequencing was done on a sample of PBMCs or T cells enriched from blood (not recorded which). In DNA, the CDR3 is TGCGCCAGCAGCTCGCTGACAGACAACACTGAAGCTTTCTTT. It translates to CASSSLTDNTEAFF.